The 29 T cell receptor beta chains below were found in one sample sequenced in a study of T cell repertoires in cytomegalovirus infection. One entry per CDR3 protein, called by TCRdb with MiXCR from the reads. The data show hundreds of thousands of distinct CDR3 sequences, roughly a sixth seen once. Sequencing used PBMCs. The receptor source for this set is a human donor in good health (CMV status not recorded). Some clones in this sample may be carry-over from other donors' samples.

This clonotype was observed many times. The chain couples TRBV7-2 to TRBJ2-1, with 10 bases aligning to TRBD2. Germline loops: CDR1 SGHTA, CDR2 FQGNSA. The CDR3 runs 13 residues. The junction had 7 bases not matched to a gene; V was cut back by 10 bases and J by 7 bases. In DNA, the CDR3 is TGTGCCACCGGACTAGCGGACGGTAATGAGCAGTTCTTC. Its translation: CATGLADGNEQFF.

The rearrangement uses TRBV20-1 and TRBJ2-7; 8 bases line up with TRBD2. The length of the CDR3 is 13 residues. Germline values: CDR1 DFQATT, CDR2 SNEGSKA (reference sequence). After removal of 2 bases from V and 1 base from J, the junction contained 1 base not matched to a gene. The CDR3 reads CSARKRGSYEQYF. The CDR3 DNA sequence: TGCAGTGCTAGAAAGCGGGGGTCCTACGAGCAGTACTTC.

In this sample, this clonotype turned up a few times. Here the CDR3 reads CSARPSDRSRPSNQPQHF. In nucleotides, the CDR3 is TGCAGTGCTAGGCCATCCGACAGGTCCCGCCCTAGCAATCAGCCCCAGCATTTT. The chain is built from TRBV20-1 and TRBJ1-5, with D possibly matching TRBD1 (6 bases). The CDR3 loop spans 18 amino acids. Germline V lookup: CDR1 DFQATT, CDR2 SNEGSKA (reference sequence). V shed 3 bases and J shed 0 bases, with 21 bases lying between them.

The chain links TRBV5-1 to TRBJ2-1; D unclear. The CDR3 has 14 amino acids. V gave up 1 base and J gave up 4 bases, with 9 bases separating them. Germline CDR1 and CDR2: SGHRS and YFSETQ. The CDR3 spells CASSLRAVYNEQFF. CDR3 DNA sequence: TGCGCCAGCAGCTTGCGGGCCGTATACAATGAGCAGTTCTTC. The complete variable domain, with remaining parts taken from reference TRBV5-1 and TRBJ2-1, reads KAGVTQTPRYLIKTRGQQVTLSCSPISGHRSVSWYQQTPGQGLQFLFEYFSETQRNKGNFPGRFSGRQFSNSRSEMNVSTLELGDSALYLCASSLRAVYNEQFFGPGTRLTVL.

This chain links TRBV28 with TRBJ1-2, with D possibly being TRBD1 (6 bases). In germline, CDR1 is MDHEN, CDR2 SYDVKM. The CDR3 runs to 14 residues. V lost 6 bases and J lost 3, with 14 bases in between. The CDR3 region is CASRKWGADYGYTF. As DNA, the CDR3 is TGTGCCAGCAGAAAGTGGGGGGCCGACTATGGCTACACCTTC.

A word on this clonotype: Given a much more abundant clone one base away, this may be a read error. The chain couples TRBV12-3 or TRBV12-4 to TRBJ2-7, with D perhaps TRBD2 (5 bases). Trimming stripped 5 bases from V and 8 bases from J, with 10 bases between. This CDR3 has 11 amino acids. In DNA, the CDR3 is TGTGCCAGCAGTGCACGGGATAAGCAGTACTTC. As protein: CASSARDKQYF.

Many counts were recorded for this clonotype. V and J are TRBV28 and TRBJ2-1; unclear D gene. Germline CDR1 MDHEN, CDR2 SYDVKM. The V end was cut by 5 bases, the J end by 3 bases, with 11 bases between. CDR3 length equals 14 residues. The CDR3 bases are TGTGCCAGCAGTCCCCACAACCGCTACAATGAGCAGTTCTTC. It codes for CASSPHNRYNEQFF.

The chain is built from TRBV5-4 and TRBJ2-3, with 7 bases aligning to TRBD1. Trimming took 6 bases from V and 2 from J; bases not matched to a gene: 9. This CDR3 spans 15 amino acids. Per the germline V gene, CDR1 is SGHNT and CDR2 is YYREEE (reference sequence). The CDR3 DNA follows: TGTGCCAGCACCCCCGGGACAGCCATCACAGATACGCAGTATTTT. It encodes CASTPGTAITDTQYF.

This clonotype was seen repeatedly, ten times or more. The chain combines TRBV6-1 with TRBJ2-7; 9 positions agree with TRBD1. Germline CDR1 and CDR2: MNHNS and SASEGT. The CDR3 has 15 residues. V gave up 6 bases and J gave up 6 bases; unmatched junction bases: 12. For the CDR3, the DNA is TGTGCCAGCAGCCCACCACCCGGGACAGGGACCGAGCAGTACTTC. Residues: CASSPPPGTGTEQYF.

The chain carries TRBV2 and TRBJ1-5; 7 bases line up with TRBD1. The CDR3 extends over 15 amino acids. V lost 8 bases, J lost 4 bases, and 11 bases stayed unmatched. The germline V gene encodes CDR1 SNHLY and CDR2 FYNNEI. CDR3 DNA: TGTGCCAGCCTAAAGGAGGGGGCGAGGAATCAGCCCCAGCATTTT. Amino acid sequence: CASLKEGARNQPQHF.

This clonotype has ten or more counts. This sequence joins TRBV18 and TRBJ1-5; TRBD1 might be the D (5 bases). This CDR3 contains 14 residues. CDR1 is KGHSH, CDR2 LQKENI, per germline. V was clipped by 4 bases and J by 7 bases, with 14 bases between them. The CDR3 region is CASSLADGGQPQHF. The CDR3 DNA follows: TGTGCCAGCTCACTAGCGGACGGGGGGCAGCCCCAGCATTTT.

The table lists this clonotype with many counts. The V gene is TRBV7-9, the J gene TRBJ1-4, with TRBD1 matching over 8 bases. The V segment lost 1 base and the J segment 3 bases; nucleotides outside the gene matches: 10. The CDR3 covers 18 residues. Germline V CDR1 and CDR2: SEHNR, FQNEAQ (reference sequence). The CDR3 DNA is TGTGCCAGCAGCTTAGGACGGACAGGGAAGGTGGCTAATGAAAAACTGTTTTTT. It codes for CASSLGRTGKVANEKLFF.

This clonotype has a count of ten or more. The chain has TRBV11-2 and TRBJ2-7, with 9 positions matching TRBD1. CDR3 size: 12 residues. From germline, CDR1 is SGHAT and CDR2 FQNNGV. The J segment lost 10 bases and the V segment lost 4 bases, leaving 5 bases of the junction unmatched. CDR3 sequence: CASSYGTGYQYF. CDR3 nucleotides: TGTGCCAGCAGCTACGGGACAGGGTACCAGTACTTC. Full variable domain (remainder filled in from reference TRBV11-2 and TRBJ2-7): EAGVAQSPRYKIIEKRQSVAFWCNPISGHATLYWYQQILGQGPKLLIQFQNNGVVDDSQLPKDRFSAERLKGVDSTLKIQPAKLEDSAVYLCASSYGTGYQYFGPGTRLTVT.

This clonotype occurred a few times. The rearrangement joins TRBV19 to TRBJ2-7, with TRBD1 matching over 7 bases. V lost 7 bases to trimming and J lost 2 bases; unmatched junction nucleotides: 8. This CDR3 spans 14 amino acids. Germline lookup yields CDR1 LNHDA and CDR2 SQIVND (reference sequence). Here the CDR3 reads CASTPGQGAYEQYF. The CDR3 DNA sequence: TGTGCCAGTACCCCCGGTCAGGGGGCCTACGAGCAGTACTTC. Looking up the rest from reference TRBV19 and TRBJ2-7 gives the full variable domain: DGGITQSPKYLFRKEGQNVTLSCEQNLNHDAMYWYRQDPGQGLRLIYYSQIVNDFQKGDIAEGYSVSREKKESFPLTVTSAQKNPTAFYLCASTPGQGAYEQYFGPGTRLTVT.

This clonotype was seen ten or more times. The junction differs from germline at one of its ends, possibly a read error. The chain combines TRBV7-2 with TRBJ2-3, with 7 positions matching TRBD1. CDR3 length equals 13 residues. The germline V gene has CDR1 SGHTA and CDR2 FQGNSA. In DNA, the CDR3 is TGTGCCAGCAGCTTAGGCTCAAACAGGGGTTTGGTTTTT. It codes for CASSLGSNRGLVF.

This clonotype was counted a few times. The DNA for the CDR3 is TGTGCCATCAGTAAACAGGGTGGAGATACGCAGTATTTT. It specifies CAISKQGGDTQYF. The chain couples TRBV10-3 to TRBJ2-3, with D possibly TRBD1 on 6 matching bases. V lost 5 bases, J lost 5 bases, and 11 bases lay in between. The CDR3 runs to 13 residues. Per the germline V gene, CDR1 is ENHRY and CDR2 is SYGVKD.

The chain recombines TRBV2 with TRBJ2-3, with TRBD2 as a possible D gene (5 bases). V was shortened by 6 bases and J by 0 bases, with 16 bases between the two germline ends. The CDR3 length is 16 residues. CDR1 and CDR2 (germline): SNHLY, FYNNEI. The DNA for the CDR3 is TGTGCCAGCAGACTTTTAGCGCCTTCTAGCACAGATACGCAGTATTTT. Residues: CASRLLAPSSTDTQYF. The full variable domain, rest sourced from reference TRBV2 and TRBJ2-3, is EPEVTQTPSHQVTQMGQEVILRCVPISNHLYFYWYRQILGQKVEFLVSFYNNEISEKSEIFDDQFSVERPDGSNFTLKIRSTKLEDSAMYFCASRLLAPSSTDTQYFGPGTRLTVL.

Only a few counts were recorded for this clonotype. This rearrangement joins TRBV18 to TRBJ1-2; the D gene is possibly TRBD1 (6 bases). The CDR3 runs to 16 residues. Deletions cut 0 bases from V and 2 bases from J, with 13 bases between. Germline V CDR1 and CDR2: KGHSH, LQKENI. This chain's CDR3 is CASSPPIGTGNYGYTF. In DNA, the CDR3 is TGTGCCAGCTCACCACCCATAGGAACAGGGAACTATGGCTACACCTTC.

The rearrangement joins TRBV20-1 to TRBJ2-5, with D perhaps TRBD1 or TRBD2 (5 bases each). Germline V CDR1 and CDR2: DFQATT, SNEGSKA (reference sequence). This CDR3 is built from 14 residues. V was shortened by 2 bases and J by 4 bases, with 14 bases between the two germline ends. CDR3 nucleotide sequence: TGCAGTGCTAGACCGGACACGGGGCCAGAGACCCAGTACTTC. Translated: CSARPDTGPETQYF.

This clonotype was counted many times. The rearrangement uses TRBV19 and TRBJ2-3, with D perhaps matching TRBD2 (6 bases). V dropped 6 bases and J dropped 2 bases, with 15 bases sitting between them. The CDR3 length is 15 residues. In germline, CDR1 is LNHDA, CDR2 SQIVND (reference sequence). CDR3 nucleotides: TGTGCCAGTAGGGACCGGGGACTGCTCACAGATACGCAGTATTTT. It encodes CASRDRGLLTDTQYF.

This clonotype was picked up many times. The chain combines TRBV4-1 with TRBJ1-4, with D perhaps matching TRBD1 (6 bases). Germline CDR1 and CDR2: MGHRA and YSYEKL. V gave up 4 bases and J gave up 8 bases, with 17 bases separating them. The CDR3 spans 15 residues. The CDR3 DNA reads TGCGCCAGCAGCCCTAGGGGGTTGGGTTGGGAAAAACTGTTTTTT. It yields the protein CASSPRGLGWEKLFF.

This clonotype was detected a few times. The rearrangement uses TRBV7-9 and TRBJ2-1; possible D gene TRBD2, 7 bases. The CDR3 covers 17 residues. Per germline, CDR1 SEHNR and CDR2 FQNEAQ (reference sequence). Trimming removed 5 bases at V and 4 bases at J, with 21 bases between. The CDR3 protein is CASSPLLGGPSYNEQFF. DNA of the CDR3: TGTGCCAGCAGCCCCCTCCTGGGGGGGCCTTCTTACAATGAGCAGTTCTTC.

In this sample, this clonotype turned up a few times. The gene calls are TRBV4-3 and TRBJ1-6, with D possibly TRBD1 on 5 matching bases. V lost 1 base and J lost 10, with 17 bases in between. The CDR3 totals 16 residues. The V gene's germline CDR1 is LGHNA and CDR2 YSLEER. The CDR3 here is CASSQGAHAGLSPLHF. In DNA, the CDR3 is TGCGCCAGCAGCCAAGGGGCCCATGCGGGGCTCTCACCCCTCCACTTT.

This clonotype was seen at least ten times. The chain links TRBV20-1 to TRBJ2-5; the match to TRBD1 covers 7 bases. There are 16 residues in the CDR3. Trimming removed 2 bases from V and 2 bases from J; junction bases left unmatched: 11. CDR1 and CDR2 (germline): DFQATT, SNEGSKA (reference sequence). The CDR3 bases are TGCAGTGCTAGATTGAGACAGGGCGGGTGGCAAGAGACCCAGTACTTC. It encodes CSARLRQGGWQETQYF.

This clonotype has at least ten counts. The rearrangement joins TRBV12-3 or TRBV12-4 to TRBJ2-1, with 8 bases fitting TRBD1. Unmatched junction bases numbered 10, after V lost 6 bases and J lost 3 bases. This CDR3 region has 16 residues. CDR3 DNA: TGTGCCAGCAGAGGCTTCGGACAGGGAGGCTACAATGAGCAGTTCTTC. Amino acids: CASRGFGQGGYNEQFF.

At least ten counts were recorded for this clonotype. The CDR3 reads CASSPDRRTDTQYF. Written as DNA, the CDR3 is TGTGCCAGCAGCCCGGACAGACGCACAGATACGCAGTATTTT. The chain recombines TRBV11-3 with TRBJ2-3; maybe TRBD1 (6 bases). The V end lost 5 bases, the J end lost 1 base, and 10 bases lay between the germline ends. Germline V gene data show CDR1 as SGHNT and CDR2 as YENEEA. The CDR3 is made up of 14 amino acids.

This clonotype has more than one count but fewer than ten. V usage is TRBV27 and J usage is TRBJ2-5, with D hard to call. The V gene's germline CDR1 is MNHEY and CDR2 SMNVEV (reference sequence). The length of the CDR3 is 13 residues. V was trimmed by 2 bases and J by 1 base, leaving 5 bases between them. The CDR3 region is CASSLRAQETQYF. CDR3 coding DNA: TGTGCCAGCAGTTTACGGGCCCAAGAGACCCAGTACTTC.

This clonotype was detected a few times. The chain carries TRBV6-6 and TRBJ2-7, with D maybe TRBD2 (6 bases). V was clipped by 2 bases and J by 1 base, with 24 bases between them. The CDR3 totals 19 residues. Germline V gene data show CDR1 as MNHNY and CDR2 as SVGAGI (reference sequence). CDR3 in amino acids: CASSYRGAPTGGNSYEQYF. The CDR3 DNA reads TGTGCCAGCAGTTACCGCGGGGCACCGACGGGTGGGAATTCCTACGAGCAGTACTTC.

Remarks on this clonotype: A much more abundant neighbour one base away suggests this may be a read error. CDR3 amino acids: CASNQRGRGETQYF. The DNA for the CDR3 is TGTGCCAGCAACCAGAGGGGTCGGGGGGAGACCCAGTACTTC. V usage is TRBV7-8 and J usage is TRBJ2-5, with D possibly TRBD2 on 6 matching bases. Trimming stripped 7 bases from V and 5 bases from J, with 17 bases between. The germline gives CDR1 SGHVS, CDR2 FQNEAQ. CDR3 length equals 14 residues.